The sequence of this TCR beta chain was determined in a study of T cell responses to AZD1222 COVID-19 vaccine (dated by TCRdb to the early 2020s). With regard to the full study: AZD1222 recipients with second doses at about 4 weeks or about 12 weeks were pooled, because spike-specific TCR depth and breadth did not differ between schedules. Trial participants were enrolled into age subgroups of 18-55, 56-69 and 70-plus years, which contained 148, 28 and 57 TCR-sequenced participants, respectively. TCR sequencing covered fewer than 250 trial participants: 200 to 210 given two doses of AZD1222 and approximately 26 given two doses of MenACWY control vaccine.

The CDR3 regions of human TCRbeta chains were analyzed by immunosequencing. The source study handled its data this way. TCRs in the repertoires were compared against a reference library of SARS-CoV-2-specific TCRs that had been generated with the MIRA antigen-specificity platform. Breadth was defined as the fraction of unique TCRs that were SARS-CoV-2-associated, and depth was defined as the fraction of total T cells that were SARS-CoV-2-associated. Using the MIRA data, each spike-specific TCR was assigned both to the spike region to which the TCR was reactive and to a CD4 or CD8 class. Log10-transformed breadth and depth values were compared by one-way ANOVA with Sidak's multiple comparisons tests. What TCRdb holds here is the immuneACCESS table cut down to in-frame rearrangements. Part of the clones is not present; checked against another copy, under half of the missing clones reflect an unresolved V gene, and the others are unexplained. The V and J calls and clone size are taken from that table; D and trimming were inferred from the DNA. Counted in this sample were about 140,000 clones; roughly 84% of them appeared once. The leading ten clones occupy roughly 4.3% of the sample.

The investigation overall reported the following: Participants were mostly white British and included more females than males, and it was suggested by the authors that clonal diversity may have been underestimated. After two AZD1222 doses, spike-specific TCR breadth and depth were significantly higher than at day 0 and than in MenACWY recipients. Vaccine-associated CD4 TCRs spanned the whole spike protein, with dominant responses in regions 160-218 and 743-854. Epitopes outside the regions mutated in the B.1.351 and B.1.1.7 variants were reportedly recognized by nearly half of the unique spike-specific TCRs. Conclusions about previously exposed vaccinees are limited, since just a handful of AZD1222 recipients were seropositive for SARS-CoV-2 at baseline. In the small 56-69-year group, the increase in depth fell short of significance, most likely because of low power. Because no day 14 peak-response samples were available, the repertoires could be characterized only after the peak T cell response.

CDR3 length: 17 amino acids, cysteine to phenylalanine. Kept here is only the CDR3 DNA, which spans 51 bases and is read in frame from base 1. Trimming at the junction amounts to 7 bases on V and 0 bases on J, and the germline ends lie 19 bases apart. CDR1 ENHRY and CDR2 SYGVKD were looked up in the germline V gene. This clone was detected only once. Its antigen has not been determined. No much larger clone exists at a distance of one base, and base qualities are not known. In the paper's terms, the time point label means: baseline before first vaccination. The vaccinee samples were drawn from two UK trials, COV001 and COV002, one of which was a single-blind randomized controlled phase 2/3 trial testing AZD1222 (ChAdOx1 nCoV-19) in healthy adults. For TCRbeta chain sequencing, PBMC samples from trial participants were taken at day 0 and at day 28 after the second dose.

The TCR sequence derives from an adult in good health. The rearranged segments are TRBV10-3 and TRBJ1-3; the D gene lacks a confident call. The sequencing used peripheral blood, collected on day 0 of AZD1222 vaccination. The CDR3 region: CAITPTDGGASGNTIYF. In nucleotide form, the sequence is TGTGCCATCACTCCCACCGACGGTGGTGCCTCTGGAAACACCATATATTTT.